This T cell receptor (beta chain) was captured in a study of cytomegalovirus exposure and HLA in healthy donors. This clone was counted between two and nine times. The assay was immunoSEQ multiplex PCR, and TCRdb's table has in-frame clones only and misses some. Here the sample spans 200,000 to 300,000 clones, about nine tenths being singletons. CDR3 size: 11 residues. Per the germline V gene, CDR1 is SNHLY and CDR2 is FYNNEI. The germline V and J ends were trimmed by 2 bases and 6 bases, with 3 bases remaining between them. The J gene is TRBJ2-3, the V gene TRBV2; D is unclear. What was sequenced was PBMCs. The clonotype was recovered from a woman between 25 and 40 years old in good health and CMV-seronegative. CDR3 amino acids: CASSEPDTQYF. The DNA for the CDR3 is TGTGCCAGCAGTGAACCGGATACGCAGTATTTT. The variable domain in full, completed from reference TRBV2 and TRBJ2-3, reads EPEVTQTPSHQVTQMGQEVILRCVPISNHLYFYWYRQILGQKVEFLVSFYNNEISEKSEIFDDQFSVERPDGSNFTLKIRSTKLEDSAMYFCASSEPDTQYFGPGTRLTVL.